The present TCR beta chain was sequenced within a study of vaccination effects on CD4 cells after COVID-19. Overall study: As their vaccination, participants received two doses of either BNT162b2 or mRNA-1273. Samples were given by two convalescent patients 16 days and one week before vaccination.

ViraFEST used viral peptide pools to expand antigen-specific CD4+ T cells before sequencing. Investigators separated out CD4+ T cells once approximately 9 days of culture had passed. Between March and December 2020, the person had a SARS-CoV-2 infection that PCR confirmed. Details on this clone: Its target is unknown.

Only in-frame clones appear in the TCRdb table, and some are missing; sequencing was by immunoSEQ multiplex PCR. The sample contains 24,000 or so clones, 77% of which appear only once. Overall study findings and caveats: Marked clonal contraction of infection- and vaccine-induced clones was seen late after vaccination.

Source: CD4+ T cells from PBMCs cultured with HCoV-NL63 spike peptides, taken before COVID-19 vaccination. This receptor was identified in a human donor who had a prior SARS-CoV-2 infection.

The CDR3 DNA reads TGTGCCAGCAGTTTTTGGGCGCAGTCAGCTTTCTTT. Translation: CASSFWAQSAFF. The rearrangement links TRBV12-3 or TRBV12-4 to TRBJ1-1, with unresolved D. With 3 bases removed from V and 10 bases from J, the gap between germline ends came to 12 bases. There are 12 residues in the CDR3.